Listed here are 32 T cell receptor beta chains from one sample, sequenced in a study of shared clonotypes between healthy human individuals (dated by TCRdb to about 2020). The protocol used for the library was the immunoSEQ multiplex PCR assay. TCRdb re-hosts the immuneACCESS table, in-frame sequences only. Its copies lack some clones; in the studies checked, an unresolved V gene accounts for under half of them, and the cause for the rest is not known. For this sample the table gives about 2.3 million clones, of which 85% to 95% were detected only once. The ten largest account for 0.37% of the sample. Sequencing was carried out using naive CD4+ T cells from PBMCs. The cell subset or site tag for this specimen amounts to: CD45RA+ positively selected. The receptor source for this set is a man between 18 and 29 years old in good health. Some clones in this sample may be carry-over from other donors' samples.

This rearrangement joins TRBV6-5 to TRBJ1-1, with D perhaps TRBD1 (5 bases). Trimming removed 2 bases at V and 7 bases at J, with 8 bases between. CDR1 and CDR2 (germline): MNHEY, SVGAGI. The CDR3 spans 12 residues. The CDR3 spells CASSYAGGEAFF. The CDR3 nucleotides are TGTGCCAGCAGTTACGCGGGGGGTGAAGCTTTCTTT.

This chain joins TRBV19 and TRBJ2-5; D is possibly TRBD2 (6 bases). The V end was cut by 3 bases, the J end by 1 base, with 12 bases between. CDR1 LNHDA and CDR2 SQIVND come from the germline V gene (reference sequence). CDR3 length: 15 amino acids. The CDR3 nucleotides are TGTGCCAGTAGTATTTTGCTAGCGCGCCAAGAGACCCAGTACTTC. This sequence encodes CASSILLARQETQYF.

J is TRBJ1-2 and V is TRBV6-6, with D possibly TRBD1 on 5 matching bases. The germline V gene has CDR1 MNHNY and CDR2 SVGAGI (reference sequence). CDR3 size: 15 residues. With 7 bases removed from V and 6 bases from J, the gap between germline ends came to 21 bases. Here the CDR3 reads CASTLIYGTTDGYTF. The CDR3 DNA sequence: TGTGCCAGCACCTTAATCTACGGGACGACTGATGGCTACACCTTC.

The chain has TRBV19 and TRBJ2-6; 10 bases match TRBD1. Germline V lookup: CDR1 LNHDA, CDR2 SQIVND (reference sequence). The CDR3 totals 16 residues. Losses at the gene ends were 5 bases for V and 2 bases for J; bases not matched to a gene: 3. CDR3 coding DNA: TGTGCCAGTAGTCTCGACAGGGGGCCTGGGGCCAACGTCCTGACTTTC. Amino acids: CASSLDRGPGANVLTF.

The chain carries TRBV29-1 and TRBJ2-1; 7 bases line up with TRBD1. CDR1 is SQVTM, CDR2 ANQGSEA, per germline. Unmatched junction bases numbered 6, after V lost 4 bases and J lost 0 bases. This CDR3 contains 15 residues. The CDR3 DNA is TGCAGCGTTGTGGGGACAGTCAGCTCCTACAATGAGCAGTTCTTC. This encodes CSVVGTVSSYNEQFF.

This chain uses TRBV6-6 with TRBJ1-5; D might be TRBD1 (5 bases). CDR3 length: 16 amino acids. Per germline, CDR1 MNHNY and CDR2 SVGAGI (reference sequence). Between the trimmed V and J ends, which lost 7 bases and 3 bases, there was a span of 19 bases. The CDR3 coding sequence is TGTGCCAGCACCCCCTTGGGACGTAGCGACAATCAGCCCCAGCATTTT. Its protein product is CASTPLGRSDNQPQHF.

CDR3 region: CASSFWGTVSSGNTIYF. DNA of the CDR3: TGTGCCAGCAGTTTTTGGGGAACTGTTAGCTCTGGAAACACCATATATTTT. The chain links TRBV28 to TRBJ1-3, with no clear D. This CDR3 has 17 residues. Trimming pared 3 bases from V and 0 bases from J, leaving 15 bases between. CDR1 and CDR2 from the germline V gene are MDHEN and SYDVKM.

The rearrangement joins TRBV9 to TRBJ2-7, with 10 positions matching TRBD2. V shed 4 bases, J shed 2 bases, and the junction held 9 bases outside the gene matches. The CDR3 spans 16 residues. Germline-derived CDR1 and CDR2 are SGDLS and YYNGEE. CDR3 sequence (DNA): TGTGCCAGCAGCTACAATGGACTAGCGGAGACCTACGAGCAGTACTTC. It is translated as CASSYNGLAETYEQYF.

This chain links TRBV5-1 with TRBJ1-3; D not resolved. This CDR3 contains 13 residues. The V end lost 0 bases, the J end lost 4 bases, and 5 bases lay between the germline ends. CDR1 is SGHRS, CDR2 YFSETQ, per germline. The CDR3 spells CASSLEDGNTIYF. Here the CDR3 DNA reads TGCGCCAGCAGCTTGGAGGACGGAAACACCATATATTTT.

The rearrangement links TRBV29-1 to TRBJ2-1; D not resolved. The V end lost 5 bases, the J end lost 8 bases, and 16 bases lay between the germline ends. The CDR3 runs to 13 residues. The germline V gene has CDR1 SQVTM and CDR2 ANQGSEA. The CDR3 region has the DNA TGCAGCGTTAGTACGGCCTTTAGGGATGAGCAGTTCTTC. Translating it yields CSVSTAFRDEQFF.

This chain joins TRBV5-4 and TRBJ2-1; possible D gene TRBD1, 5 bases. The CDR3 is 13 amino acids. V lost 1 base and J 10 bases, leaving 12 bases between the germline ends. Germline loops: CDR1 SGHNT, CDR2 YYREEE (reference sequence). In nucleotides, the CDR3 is TGTGCCAGCAGCTTGATGTTGGGGCGCGAGCAGTTCTTC. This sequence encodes CASSLMLGREQFF.

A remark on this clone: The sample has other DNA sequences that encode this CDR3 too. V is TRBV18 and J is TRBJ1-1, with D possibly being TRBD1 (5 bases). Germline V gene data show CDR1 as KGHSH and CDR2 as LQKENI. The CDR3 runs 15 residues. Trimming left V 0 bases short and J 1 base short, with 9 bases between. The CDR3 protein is CASSPPGRANTEAFF. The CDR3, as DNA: TGTGCCAGCTCACCACCCGGCAGGGCGAACACTGAAGCTTTCTTT.

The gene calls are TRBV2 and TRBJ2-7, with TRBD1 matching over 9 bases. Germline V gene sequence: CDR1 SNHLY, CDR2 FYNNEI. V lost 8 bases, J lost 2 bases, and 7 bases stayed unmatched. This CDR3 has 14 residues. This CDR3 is CASQTRDRAYEQYF. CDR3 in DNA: TGTGCCAGCCAGACTCGGGACAGGGCCTACGAGCAGTACTTC. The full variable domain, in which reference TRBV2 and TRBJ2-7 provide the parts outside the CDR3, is EPEVTQTPSHQVTQMGQEVILRCVPISNHLYFYWYRQILGQKVEFLVSFYNNEISEKSEIFDDQFSVERPDGSNFTLKIRSTKLEDSAMYFCASQTRDRAYEQYFGPGTRLTVT.

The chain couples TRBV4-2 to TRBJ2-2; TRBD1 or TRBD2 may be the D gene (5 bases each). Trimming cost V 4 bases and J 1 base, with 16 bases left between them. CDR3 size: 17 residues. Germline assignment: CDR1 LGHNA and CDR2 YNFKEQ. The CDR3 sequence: CASSLPPGTRNTGELFF. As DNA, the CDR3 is TGTGCCAGCAGCCTGCCACCCGGGACGCGGAACACCGGGGAGCTGTTTTTT.

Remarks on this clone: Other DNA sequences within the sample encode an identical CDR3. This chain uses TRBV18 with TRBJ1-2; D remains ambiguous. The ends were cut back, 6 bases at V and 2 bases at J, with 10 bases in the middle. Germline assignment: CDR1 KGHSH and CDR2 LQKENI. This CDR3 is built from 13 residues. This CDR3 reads CASSPDGNYGYTF. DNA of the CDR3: TGTGCCAGCTCGCCTGACGGCAACTATGGCTACACCTTC.

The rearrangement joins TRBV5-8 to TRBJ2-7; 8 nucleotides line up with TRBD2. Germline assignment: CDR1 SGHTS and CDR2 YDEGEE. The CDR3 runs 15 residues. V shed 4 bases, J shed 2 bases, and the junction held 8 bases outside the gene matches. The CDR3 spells CASSPRTSLTYEQYF. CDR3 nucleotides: TGTGCCAGCAGCCCAAGGACTAGCCTGACCTACGAGCAGTACTTC.

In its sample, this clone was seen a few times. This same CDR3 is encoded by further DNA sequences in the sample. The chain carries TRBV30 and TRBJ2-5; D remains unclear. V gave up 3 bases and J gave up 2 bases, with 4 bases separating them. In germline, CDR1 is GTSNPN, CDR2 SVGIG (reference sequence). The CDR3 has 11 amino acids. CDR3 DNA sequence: TGTGCCTGGAGCCAACAAGAGACCCAGTACTTC. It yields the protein CAWSQQETQYF.

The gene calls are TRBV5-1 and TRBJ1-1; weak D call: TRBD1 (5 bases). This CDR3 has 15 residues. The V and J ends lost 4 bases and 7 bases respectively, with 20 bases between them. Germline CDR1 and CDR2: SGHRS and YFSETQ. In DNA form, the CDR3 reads TGCGCCAGCAGCATGGGGCGCTTAGACTTAAATGAAGCTTTCTTT. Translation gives CASSMGRLDLNEAFF.

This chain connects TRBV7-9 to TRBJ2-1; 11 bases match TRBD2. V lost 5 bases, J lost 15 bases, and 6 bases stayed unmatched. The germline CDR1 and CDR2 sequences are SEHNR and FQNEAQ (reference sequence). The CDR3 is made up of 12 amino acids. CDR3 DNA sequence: TGTGCCAGCAGCCCCGGACTAGCGGGCGCGTTCTTC. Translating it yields CASSPGLAGAFF. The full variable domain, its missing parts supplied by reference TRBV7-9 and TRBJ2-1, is DTGVSQNPRHKITKRGQNVTFRCDPISEHNRLYWYRQTLGQGPEFLTYFQNEAQLEKSRLLSDRFSAERPKGSFSTLEIQRTEQGDSAMYLCASSPGLAGAFFGPGTRLTVL.

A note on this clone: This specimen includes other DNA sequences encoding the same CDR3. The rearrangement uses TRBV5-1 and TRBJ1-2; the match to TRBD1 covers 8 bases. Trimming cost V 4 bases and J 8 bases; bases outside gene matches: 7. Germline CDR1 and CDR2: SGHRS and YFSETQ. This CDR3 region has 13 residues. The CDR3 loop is CASSPGTGGGYTF. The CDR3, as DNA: TGCGCCAGCAGCCCCGGGACAGGCGGAGGCTACACCTTC.

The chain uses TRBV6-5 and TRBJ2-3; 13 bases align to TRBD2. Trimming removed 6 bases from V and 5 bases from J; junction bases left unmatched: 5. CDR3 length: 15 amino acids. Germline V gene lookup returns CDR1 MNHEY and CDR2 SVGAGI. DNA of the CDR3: TGTGCCAGCAGAAGGACTAGCGGGAGAAAAGATACGCAGTATTTT. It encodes CASRRTSGRKDTQYF.

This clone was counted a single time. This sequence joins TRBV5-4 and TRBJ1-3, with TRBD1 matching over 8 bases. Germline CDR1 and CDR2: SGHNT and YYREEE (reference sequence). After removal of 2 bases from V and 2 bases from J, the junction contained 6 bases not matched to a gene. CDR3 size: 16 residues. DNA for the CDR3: TGTGCCAGCAGCTTAACAGGGGGTTGGACTGGAAACACCATATATTTT. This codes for CASSLTGGWTGNTIYF.

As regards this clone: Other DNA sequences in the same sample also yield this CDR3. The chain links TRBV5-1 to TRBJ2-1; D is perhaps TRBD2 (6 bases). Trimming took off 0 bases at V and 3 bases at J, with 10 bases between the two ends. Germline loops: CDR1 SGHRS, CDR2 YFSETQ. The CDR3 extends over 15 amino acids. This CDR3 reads CASSLGLADYNEQFF. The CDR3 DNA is TGCGCCAGCAGCTTGGGCTTAGCGGACTACAATGAGCAGTTCTTC.

The DNA for the CDR3 is TGTGCCAGCAGCTCCAGGTTTCTTAATGAAAAACTGTTTTTT. Translation gives CASSSRFLNEKLFF. The rearrangement links TRBV5-6 to TRBJ1-4; D call uncertain. The CDR3 is 14 residues long. V was clipped by 3 bases and J by 4 bases, with 10 bases between them. The germline V gene encodes CDR1 SGHDT and CDR2 YYEEEE.

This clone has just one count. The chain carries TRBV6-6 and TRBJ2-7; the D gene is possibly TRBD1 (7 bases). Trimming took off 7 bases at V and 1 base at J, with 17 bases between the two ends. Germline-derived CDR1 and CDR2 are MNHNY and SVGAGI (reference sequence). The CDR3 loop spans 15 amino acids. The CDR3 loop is CASTDQGGGSYEQYF. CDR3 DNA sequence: TGTGCCAGCACCGACCAGGGGGGTGGGTCCTACGAGCAGTACTTC.

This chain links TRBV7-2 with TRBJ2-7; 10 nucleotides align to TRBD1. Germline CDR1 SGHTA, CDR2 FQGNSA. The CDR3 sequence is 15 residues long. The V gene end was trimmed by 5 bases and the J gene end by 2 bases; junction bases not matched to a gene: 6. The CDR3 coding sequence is TGTGCCAGCAGCCGGGCCGGGACAGGGGCCTACGAGCAGTACTTC. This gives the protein CASSRAGTGAYEQYF.

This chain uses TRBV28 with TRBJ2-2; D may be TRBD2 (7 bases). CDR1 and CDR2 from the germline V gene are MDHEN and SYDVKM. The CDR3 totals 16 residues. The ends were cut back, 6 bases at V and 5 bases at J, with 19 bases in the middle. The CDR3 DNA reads TGTGCCAGCAGCAGGATCGTGGGGGGGCGGACCGGGGAGCTGTTTTTT. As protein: CASSRIVGGRTGELFF. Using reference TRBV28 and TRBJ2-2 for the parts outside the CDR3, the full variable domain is DVKVTQSSRYLVKRTGEKVFLECVQDMDHENMFWYRQDPGLGLRLIYFSYDVKMKEKGDIPEGYSVSREKKERFSLILESASTNQTSMYLCASSRIVGGRTGELFFGEGSRLTVL.

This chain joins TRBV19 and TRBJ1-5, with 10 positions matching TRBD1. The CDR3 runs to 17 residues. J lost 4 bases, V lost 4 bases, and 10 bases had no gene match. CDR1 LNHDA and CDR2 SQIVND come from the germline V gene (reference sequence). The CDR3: CASSSRLGTGANQPQHF. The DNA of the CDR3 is TGTGCCAGTAGTAGTCGGTTGGGGACAGGGGCAAATCAGCCCCAGCATTTT. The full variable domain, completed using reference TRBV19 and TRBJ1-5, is DGGITQSPKYLFRKEGQNVTLSCEQNLNHDAMYWYRQDPGQGLRLIYYSQIVNDFQKGDIAEGYSVSREKKESFPLTVTSAQKNPTAFYLCASSSRLGTGANQPQHFGDGTRLSIL.

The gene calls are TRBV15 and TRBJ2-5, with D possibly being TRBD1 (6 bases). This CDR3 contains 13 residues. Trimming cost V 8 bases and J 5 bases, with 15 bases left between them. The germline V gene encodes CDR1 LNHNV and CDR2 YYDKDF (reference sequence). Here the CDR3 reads CATVGRGSETQYF. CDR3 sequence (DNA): TGTGCCACCGTAGGTAGGGGGTCGGAGACCCAGTACTTC.

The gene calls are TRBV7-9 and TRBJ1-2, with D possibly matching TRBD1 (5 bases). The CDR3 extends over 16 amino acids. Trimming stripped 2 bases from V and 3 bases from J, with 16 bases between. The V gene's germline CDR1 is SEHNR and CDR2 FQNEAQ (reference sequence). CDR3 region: CASSLIQGFYDYGYTF. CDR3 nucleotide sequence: TGTGCCAGCAGCTTAATTCAGGGCTTTTATGACTATGGCTACACCTTC. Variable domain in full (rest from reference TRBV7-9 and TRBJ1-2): DTGVSQNPRHKITKRGQNVTFRCDPISEHNRLYWYRQTLGQGPEFLTYFQNEAQLEKSRLLSDRFSAERPKGSFSTLEIQRTEQGDSAMYLCASSLIQGFYDYGYTFGSGTRLTVV.

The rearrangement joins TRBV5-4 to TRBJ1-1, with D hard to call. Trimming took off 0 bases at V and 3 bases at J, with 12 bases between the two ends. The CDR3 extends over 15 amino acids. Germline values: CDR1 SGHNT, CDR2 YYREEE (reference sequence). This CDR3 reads CASSLVQRFDTEAFF. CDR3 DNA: TGTGCCAGCAGCTTGGTACAGCGGTTCGACACTGAAGCTTTCTTT.

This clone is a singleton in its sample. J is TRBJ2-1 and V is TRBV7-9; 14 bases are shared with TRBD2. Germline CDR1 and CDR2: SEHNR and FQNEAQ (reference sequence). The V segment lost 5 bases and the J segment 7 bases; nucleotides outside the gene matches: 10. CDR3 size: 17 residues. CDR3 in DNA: TGTGCCAGCAGCACCTGGACTAGCGGGAGGCTGGGGAATGAGCAGTTCTTC. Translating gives CASSTWTSGRLGNEQFF.